This section outlines one T cell receptor (beta chain) sequence together with its context. What it binds is not known. The CDR3 extends over 19 amino acids. V trimming: 5 bases; J trimming: 4 bases; junction bases outside the gene matches: 20. The germline CDR1 and CDR2 sequences are SGHAT and FQNNGV. This sample was taken from a study of identical twins. Broader study findings: Memory repertoires showed no such pattern, whereas abundant cord blood beta clonotypes carried fewer insertions. Zero-insertion analyses were open to partial confounding by invariant MAIT and iNKT cells.

MiXCR was run by TCRdb on the 5' RACE reads, yielding one entry per CDR3 protein. The data hold fewer than 650,000 distinct CDR3 sequences, with 7% to 7.5% observed a single time. The same data also went into a second study, on yellow fever vaccine responses in identical twins. That study reports: Twins' vaccine T cell responses reportedly seemed partly convergent and partly personalized.

The sample consisted of PBMCs. The rearrangement joins TRBV11-2 to TRBJ2-1; 7 positions match TRBD2. The receptor comes from a woman aged 18-30 years in good health. CDR3 DNA sequence: TGTGCCAGCAGCCCTAGGACAAGCGGGGAGACAGAGATATACAATGAGCAGTTCTTC. Protein sequence: CASSPRTSGETEIYNEQFF.